Described below is a single T cell receptor beta chain sequence and its context. This sample is part of a study of blood T cell repertoires in COVID-19. Across the whole study: Spain, Italy and the United States supplied samples that represented acute and convalescent COVID-19. Sample material is recorded as cDNA or gDNA derived from T cells, B-cell-depleted T cells, or PBMCs.

As handled by the study authors: It was from reference gene primer amplification that nucleated cell counts were estimated. Produced via immunoSEQ multiplex PCR; TCRdb's table is partial and in-frame only. V, J and clone size are those of that table, while D and trimming were read from the DNA. The table lists about 82,000 clones, over 80% of them singletons. The CDR3 contains 15 residues. The trim removed 4 bases at V and 6 bases at J, leaving 7 bases unmatched. Germline-derived CDR1 and CDR2 are SGDLS and YYNGEE. Specimen: peripheral blood. The chain employs TRBV9 and TRBJ2-3; TRBD2 matches 11 bases. The TCR sequence derives from an elderly man with active or convalescent COVID-19. DNA for the CDR3: TGTGCCAGCAGCTATAGCGGGGGGGCTTCTGATACGCAGTATTTT. It encodes CASSYSGGASDTQYF. Full variable domain (rest looked up from reference TRBV9 and TRBJ2-3): DSGVTQTPKHLITATGQRVTLRCSPRSGDLSVYWYQQSLDQGLQFLIQYYNGEERAKGNILERFSAQQFPDLHSELNLSSLELGDSALYFCASSYSGGASDTQYFGPGTRLTVL.